The present T cell receptor beta chain was sequenced within a study of breast tumors, draining lymph nodes, adjacent tissues. The study's findings and limits: Data fit most tumor T cells coming from lymph node, expanding in tumor.

Note on this clonotype: Its antigen remains unidentified. One end of the junction is discordant with germline, which a read error may explain.

Each CDR3 protein is one row after TCRdb ran MiXCR on the multiplex PCR reads. Of fewer than 25,000 distinct CDR3 sequences in the sample, around 41% are singletons; the top ten hold roughly a quarter. CDR1 SEHNR and CDR2 FQNEAQ come from the germline V gene (reference sequence). This CDR3 spans 16 amino acids. This sequence originates from a female donor with breast cancer. Some clones in this sample may be carry-over from other donors' samples. The chain is built from TRBV7-9 and TRBJ1-4; 8 nucleotides match TRBD1. Material: breast tumor tissue. Here the CDR3 DNA reads TGTACCAGCAGCGAACGCAGGGGGCCGGCTAATGAAAAACTGTTTTTT. Protein sequence: CTSSERRGPANEKLFF.